This T cell receptor (beta chain) was recorded in a study of blood T cells in healthy people across ages. A second PCR of 7 to 11 cycles used a sample-barcoded 5' primer and a J-beta primer mix. TCRdb reprocessed the 5' RACE reads via MiXCR and lists one record per CDR3 protein. In the table there are 600,000 or so distinct CDR3 sequences, about 30% of which are singletons. In this sample, this clonotype turned up many times. Sequencing was done on a sample of blood. The source is a woman older than 75 in good health.

The CDR3 loop reads CSARPGGEKLFF. The CDR3 nucleotides are TGCAGTGCTAGACCCGGGGGCGAAAAACTGTTTTTT. This chain joins TRBV20-1 and TRBJ1-4, with D tentatively TRBD1 (6 bases). This CDR3 comprises 12 residues. CDR1 and CDR2 from the germline V gene are DFQATT and SNEGSKA (reference sequence). The germline V and J ends were trimmed by 2 bases and 8 bases, with 9 bases remaining between them.